The 9 T cell receptor beta chains reported below all come from one sample, sequenced in a study of graft-versus-host responses after intestinal transplantation. The antigens these receptors bind are not known. The method was immunoSEQ multiplex PCR; TCRdb's version includes in-frame clones alone and lacks a portion of them. The data contain about 50,000 clones, 85% to 95% of them singletons. The sequencing here drew on unstimulated CD4+ T cells sorted from spleen or lymph node cells, taken before transplant. The receptor source for this set is a human donor who was the organ donor for an intestinal transplant.

The chain couples TRBV6-6 to TRBJ2-1; D unresolved. V was pared by 6 bases and J by 5 bases, with 14 bases between. This CDR3 comprises 14 residues. Germline V gene sequence: CDR1 MNHNY, CDR2 SVGAGI (reference sequence). The CDR3 reads CASRYSRTHNEQFF. CDR3 sequence (DNA): TGTGCCAGCAGGTATAGCAGGACCCACAATGAGCAGTTCTTC.

This chain links TRBV6-5 with TRBJ2-2, with 8 bases matching TRBD2. The CDR3 totals 16 residues. Germline V gives CDR1 MNHEY, CDR2 SVGAGI. V dropped 3 bases and J dropped 2; count of bases not matched to a gene: 5. Written as DNA, the CDR3 is TGTGCCAGCAGTTATAGCGGGACTACCAACACCGGGGAGCTGTTTTTT. Its protein is CASSYSGTTNTGELFF.

The CDR3: CASSLDGTGANYGYTF. In DNA, the CDR3 is TGTGCCAGCAGCTTAGATGGGACAGGAGCTAACTATGGCTACACCTTC. This rearrangement joins TRBV7-2 to TRBJ1-2, with 8 bases matching TRBD1. V lost 1 base and J lost 0; bases outside the gene matches: 4. The germline V gene encodes CDR1 SGHTA and CDR2 FQGNSA. The CDR3 covers 16 residues.

This sequence joins TRBV5-1 and TRBJ2-5; 8 bases agree with TRBD1. With the DNA end fitting TRBJ2-7 better, the J assignment may be wrong. The CDR3 consists of 14 residues. In germline, CDR1 is SGHRS, CDR2 YFSETQ. The CDR3 bases are TGCGCCAGCAGCTCTACGGGACAGGCCTACGAGCAGTACTTC. Translated: CASSSTGQAYEQYF.

V usage is TRBV7-9 and J usage is TRBJ2-1, with a possible D match to TRBD2 (6 bases). This CDR3 region has 16 residues. Germline V gene data show CDR1 as SEHNR and CDR2 as FQNEAQ (reference sequence). V was cut by 3 bases and J by 0 bases, with 12 bases left in between. Written as DNA, the CDR3 is TGTGCCAGCAGCTTGAATGGAGGGAGCTCCTACAATGAGCAGTTCTTC. Translation gives CASSLNGGSSYNEQFF.

This clone was picked up a small number of times. The chain is built from TRBV7-2 and TRBJ2-1, with a tentative D call TRBD2 (5 bases). The CDR3 runs 13 residues. V gave up 5 bases and J gave up 14 bases, with 19 bases separating them. CDR1 is SGHTA and CDR2 is FQGNSA in the germline V gene. Here the CDR3 DNA reads TGTGCCAGCAGCCTATCCTGGGCGAGAGGGAAGTTCTTC. Amino acid sequence: CASSLSWARGKFF.

V usage is TRBV11-2 and J usage is TRBJ2-3; D is possibly TRBD2 (6 bases). Germline-derived CDR1 and CDR2 are SGHAT and FQNNGV. Trimming stripped 1 base from V and 2 bases from J, with 7 bases between. This CDR3 spans 14 amino acids. The CDR3 DNA follows: TGTGCCAGCAGCTTAGGGAGGGCCACAGATACGCAGTATTTT. This codes for CASSLGRATDTQYF.

The chain couples TRBV30 to TRBJ2-7; D ambiguous. The CDR3 contains 13 residues. Trimming took 2 bases from V and 0 from J, leaving 8 bases between them. Germline CDR1 and CDR2: GTSNPN and SVGIG (reference sequence). The CDR3 coding sequence is TGTGCCTGGAGTATCCCCTTCTCCTACGAGCAGTACTTC. It is translated as CAWSIPFSYEQYF. The full variable domain, rest sourced from reference TRBV30 and TRBJ2-7, is SQTIHQWPATLVQPVGSPLSLECTVEGTSNPNLYWYRQAAGRGLQLLFYSVGIGQISSEVPQNLSASRPQDRQFILSSKKLLLSDSGFYLCAWSIPFSYEQYFGPGTRLTVT.

The chain is built from TRBV29-1 and TRBJ2-5; TRBD1 agrees at 9 bases. The end of the DNA fits TRBJ2-7 better, so the J call may be wrong. The CDR3 sequence is 13 residues long. The germline V gene encodes CDR1 SQVTM and CDR2 ANQGSEA. Here the CDR3 reads CSAWGTGRYEQYF. The CDR3 region has the DNA TGCAGCGCCTGGGGGACAGGGCGCTACGAGCAGTACTTC.